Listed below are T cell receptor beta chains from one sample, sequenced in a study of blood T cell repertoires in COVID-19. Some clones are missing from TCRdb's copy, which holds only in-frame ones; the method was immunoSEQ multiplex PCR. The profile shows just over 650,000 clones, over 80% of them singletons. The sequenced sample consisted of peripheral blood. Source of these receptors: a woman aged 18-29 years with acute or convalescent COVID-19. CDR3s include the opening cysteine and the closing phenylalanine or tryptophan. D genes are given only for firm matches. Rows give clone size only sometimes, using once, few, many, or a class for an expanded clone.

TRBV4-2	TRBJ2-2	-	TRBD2	TGTGCCAGCAGCCGTCGACTAGCGGAGAACTCCGGGGAGCTGTTTTTT	CASSRRLAENSGELFF
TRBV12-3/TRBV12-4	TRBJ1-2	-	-	TGTGCCAGCAGTTTTCAGGGCGGCTACACCTTC	CASSFQGGYTF
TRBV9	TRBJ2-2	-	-	TGTGCCAGCAGCAGGGGCGATAACACCGGGGAGCTGTTTTTT	CASSRGDNTGELFF
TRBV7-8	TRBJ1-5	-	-	TGTGCCAGCAGCCTCGAGAATCAGCCCCAGCATTTT	CASSLENQPQHF
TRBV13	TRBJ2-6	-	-	TGTGCCAGCAGTCCCGGCGGGGTTGGGGTAGGGGCCAACGTCCTGACTTTC	CASSPGGVGVGANVLTF
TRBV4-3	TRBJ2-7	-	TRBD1	TGCGCCAGCAGCCATGGAGGGACAGGGGGCGACGAGCAGTACTTC	CASSHGGTGGDEQYF
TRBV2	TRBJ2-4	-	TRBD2	TGTGCCAGCGGCGGACTAGTTGTTAACATTCAGTACTTC	CASGGLVVNIQYF
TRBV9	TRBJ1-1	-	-	TGTGCCAGCAGCGCCGCGGTGGGTAGGACTGAAGCTTTCTTT	CASSAAVGRTEAFF
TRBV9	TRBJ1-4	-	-	TGTGCCAGCAGCGTTGATGGACAGTCAAATGAAAAACTGTTTTTT	CASSVDGQSNEKLFF
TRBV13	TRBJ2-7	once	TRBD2	TGTGCCAGCAGCTCCCGGACTAGCGGGACACCCTACGAGCAGTACTTC	CASSSRTSGTPYEQYF
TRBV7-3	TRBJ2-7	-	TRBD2	TGTGCCAGCAGCTTAGCTAGCGGGGGAACCTACGAGCAGTACTTC	CASSLASGGTYEQYF
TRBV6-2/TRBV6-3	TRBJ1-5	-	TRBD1	TGTGCCAGCAGTTACGACAGGGCCCGTAATCAGCCCCAGCATTTT	CASSYDRARNQPQHF
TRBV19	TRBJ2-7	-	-	TGTGCCAGTAGTATATCCCGGGGATTCTACGAGCAGTACTTC	CASSISRGFYEQYF
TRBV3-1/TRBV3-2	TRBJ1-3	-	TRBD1	TGTGCCAGCAGCCGCCCACTTGACAGGGGGCTAGACACCATATATTTT	CASSRPLDRGLDTIYF
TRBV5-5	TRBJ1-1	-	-	TGTGCCAGCAGCCCAACTTCGGGACAAACTTTCTTT	CASSPTSGQTFF
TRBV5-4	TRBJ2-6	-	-	TGTGCCAGCAGCTCCAAATCTGGGGCCAACGTCCTGACTTTC	CASSSKSGANVLTF
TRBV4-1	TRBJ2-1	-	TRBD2	TGCGCCAGCAGCCAAGGGGGGGGGTCGATGGAGTTCTTC	CASSQGGGSMEFF
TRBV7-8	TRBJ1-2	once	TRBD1	TGTGCCAGCAGCTTATTTACGGGACAGGGGGTTAGTTATGGCTACACCTTC	CASSLFTGQGVSYGYTF
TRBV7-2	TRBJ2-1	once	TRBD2	TGTGCCAGCAGCTTAGAGGTCTTAGCGGGGGGATCCAATGAGCAGTTCTTC	CASSLEVLAGGSNEQFF